A selection of T cell receptor beta chains follows, all from one sample in a study of blood T cell repertoires in COVID-19. The protocol was immunoSEQ multiplex PCR, while the TCRdb copy is restricted to in-frame clones and leaves out a portion. In the table there are around 150,000 clones, roughly 93% of which are singletons. Source material: peripheral blood. These receptors originate from a woman aged 45-59 years with acute or convalescent COVID-19. Each CDR3 is given without its conserved first and last residue. Each record gives: clone size, J gene, D gene, V gene, CDR3 protein. A D gene is named only where the DNA matches it firmly. Clone sizes are given selectively: once, few, many, or a class where the clone is expanded.

abundance: NA
j_gene: TRBJ2-1
d_gene: TRBD2
v_gene: TRBV29-1
CDR3aa: SVEASISGAINEQF

abundance: NA
j_gene: TRBJ1-4
d_gene: NA
v_gene: TRBV19
CDR3aa: ASSISTGTTNEKLF

abundance: once
j_gene: TRBJ1-1
d_gene: TRBD1
v_gene: TRBV25-1
CDR3aa: ASSGRGLYTEAF

abundance: NA
j_gene: TRBJ1-4
d_gene: TRBD1
v_gene: TRBV5-1
CDR3aa: ASSSDRGEKLF

abundance: NA
j_gene: TRBJ2-7
d_gene: NA
v_gene: TRBV12-5
CDR3aa: ASGLGRSYEQY

abundance: NA
j_gene: TRBJ2-2
d_gene: NA
v_gene: TRBV10-1
CDR3aa: ASSEIHAGELF

abundance: NA
j_gene: TRBJ2-7
d_gene: TRBD1
v_gene: TRBV11-2
CDR3aa: ASSPLQGAYEQY

abundance: NA
j_gene: TRBJ2-7
d_gene: TRBD1
v_gene: TRBV15
CDR3aa: ATSRVGQGRHEQY

abundance: NA
j_gene: TRBJ2-4
d_gene: NA
v_gene: TRBV9
CDR3aa: ASSQALAKNIQY

abundance: NA
j_gene: TRBJ2-7
d_gene: TRBD1
v_gene: TRBV15
CDR3aa: ATSRGDRDEQY

abundance: NA
j_gene: TRBJ1-2
d_gene: TRBD1
v_gene: TRBV5-5
CDR3aa: ASSPETGGRSGYT

abundance: NA
j_gene: TRBJ2-1
d_gene: NA
v_gene: TRBV4-3
CDR3aa: ASSRSIVSGPYNEQF

abundance: NA
j_gene: TRBJ1-5
d_gene: NA
v_gene: TRBV7-9
CDR3aa: ASSLWEGAQH

abundance: NA
j_gene: TRBJ2-1
d_gene: TRBD2
v_gene: TRBV7-2
CDR3aa: ASSPGLAGGDNEQF

abundance: NA
j_gene: TRBJ2-3
d_gene: TRBD1
v_gene: TRBV27
CDR3aa: ASRSPGQGAYTQY

abundance: NA
j_gene: TRBJ2-3
d_gene: TRBD2
v_gene: TRBV7-9
CDR3aa: ASSLPGLAASTDTQY

abundance: NA
j_gene: TRBJ1-1
d_gene: NA
v_gene: TRBV11-3
CDR3aa: ASSVNRDTEAF

abundance: NA
j_gene: TRBJ2-1
d_gene: TRBD2
v_gene: TRBV7-9
CDR3aa: ASSQAGSSYNEQF

abundance: NA
j_gene: TRBJ2-7
d_gene: NA
v_gene: TRBV7-3
CDR3aa: ASSIGTGGEQY

abundance: NA
j_gene: TRBJ1-2
d_gene: NA
v_gene: TRBV3-1/TRBV3-2
CDR3aa: ASSRLPRARGYT

abundance: NA
j_gene: TRBJ1-3
d_gene: NA
v_gene: TRBV18
CDR3aa: ASSPKAGGNTIY

abundance: NA
j_gene: TRBJ1-1
d_gene: NA
v_gene: TRBV30
CDR3aa: AWSLVGLEAF

abundance: NA
j_gene: TRBJ1-2
d_gene: NA
v_gene: TRBV12-3/TRBV12-4
CDR3aa: ASSLSGVRGYT

abundance: NA
j_gene: TRBJ2-1
d_gene: TRBD2
v_gene: TRBV6-2/TRBV6-3
CDR3aa: ASSYEAGGVGNEQF

abundance: NA
j_gene: TRBJ2-3
d_gene: NA
v_gene: TRBV4-2
CDR3aa: ASSQDNWRLGTDTQY

abundance: NA
j_gene: TRBJ2-3
d_gene: TRBD2
v_gene: TRBV7-2
CDR3aa: ASSYDRDYTQY

abundance: NA
j_gene: TRBJ1-3
d_gene: NA
v_gene: TRBV29-1
CDR3aa: SVLGSSGNTIY

abundance: NA
j_gene: TRBJ2-1
d_gene: TRBD1
v_gene: TRBV11-2
CDR3aa: ASSLHGFGTGDEQF

abundance: few
j_gene: TRBJ1-1
d_gene: NA
v_gene: TRBV27
CDR3aa: ASSLSGRHHEAF

abundance: once
j_gene: TRBJ1-5
d_gene: NA
v_gene: TRBV7-2
CDR3aa: ASSPGGWGRLDQPQH

abundance: NA
j_gene: TRBJ2-1
d_gene: TRBD1
v_gene: TRBV4-2
CDR3aa: ASSQGEGAGNEQF

abundance: NA
j_gene: TRBJ1-5
d_gene: NA
v_gene: TRBV7-8
CDR3aa: ASSHRTGGVESNQPQH

abundance: NA
j_gene: TRBJ1-4
d_gene: TRBD1
v_gene: TRBV7-9
CDR3aa: ASSLSTGRIFNEKLF

abundance: NA
j_gene: TRBJ1-5
d_gene: NA
v_gene: TRBV28
CDR3aa: ASSSPLRENQPQH

abundance: few
j_gene: TRBJ2-7
d_gene: TRBD2
v_gene: TRBV28
CDR3aa: ASSFGLAGLSYEQY

abundance: NA
j_gene: TRBJ1-5
d_gene: TRBD1
v_gene: TRBV6-5
CDR3aa: ASRETGGSNQPQH

abundance: NA
j_gene: TRBJ1-1
d_gene: NA
v_gene: TRBV19
CDR3aa: ASSPQVNTEAF

abundance: NA
j_gene: TRBJ2-4
d_gene: NA
v_gene: TRBV6-5
CDR3aa: ASTEGKGTRGIQY

abundance: NA
j_gene: TRBJ1-4
d_gene: TRBD1
v_gene: TRBV7-2
CDR3aa: ASSSRRGTGEEKLF

abundance: NA
j_gene: TRBJ2-5
d_gene: NA
v_gene: TRBV27
CDR3aa: ASSSGGIETQY